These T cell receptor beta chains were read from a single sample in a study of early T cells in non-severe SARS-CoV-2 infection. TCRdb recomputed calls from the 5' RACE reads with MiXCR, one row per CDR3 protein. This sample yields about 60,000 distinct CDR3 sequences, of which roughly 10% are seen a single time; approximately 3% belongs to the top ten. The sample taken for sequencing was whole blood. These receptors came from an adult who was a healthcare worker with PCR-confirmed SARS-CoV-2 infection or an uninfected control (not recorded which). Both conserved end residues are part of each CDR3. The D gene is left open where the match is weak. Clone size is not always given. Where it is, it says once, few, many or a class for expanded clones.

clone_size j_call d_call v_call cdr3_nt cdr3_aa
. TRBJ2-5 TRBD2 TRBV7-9 TGTGCCAGCAGCTTACTGGTTGGCGGGAGCGGGACCCAGTACTTC CASSLLVGGSGTQYF
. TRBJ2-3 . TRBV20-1 TGCAGTGCTAGCCATCCCCCAGATACGCAGTATTTT CSASHPPDTQYF
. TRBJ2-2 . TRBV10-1 TGCGCCAGCAGTGGCGGCGCGGCAGGGGAGACCGGGGAGCTGTTTTTT CASSGGAAGETGELFF
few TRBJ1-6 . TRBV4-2 TGTGCCAGCAGCCATTATAGGGCGGATGGGGATTCACCCCTCCACTTT CASSHYRADGDSPLHF
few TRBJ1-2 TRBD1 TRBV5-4 TGTGCCACTTTCACAGGGGGCGCGGGCTATGGCTACACCTTC CATFTGGAGYGYTF
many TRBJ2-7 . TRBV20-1 TGCAGTGCTAGAGATGCCTACGAGCAGTACTTC CSARDAYEQYF
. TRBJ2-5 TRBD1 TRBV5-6 TGTGCCAGCAGCTCGGGACAGCCGGCAGAGACCCAGTACTTC CASSSGQPAETQYF
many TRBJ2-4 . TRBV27 TGTGCCAGCAGTAGAGGGGGGGCAGGGCGCCAGTACTTC CASSRGGAGRQYF
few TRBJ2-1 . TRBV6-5 TGTGCCAGCACCCCTGGTACGGATGAGCAGTTCTTC CASTPGTDEQFF
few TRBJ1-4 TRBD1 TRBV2 TGTGCCACGGGACAGGGTGGTGAAAAACTGTTTTTT CATGQGGEKLFF
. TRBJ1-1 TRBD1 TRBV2 TGTGCCAGCAGTGGTCAGGGGGGCACTGAAGCTTTCTTT CASSGQGGTEAFF
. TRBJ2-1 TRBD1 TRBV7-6 TGTGCCAGCAGCTGGGACAGGGCCTATGAGCAGTTCTTC CASSWDRAYEQFF
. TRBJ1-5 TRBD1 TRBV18 TGTGCCAGCTCACCAAAAACTACAGGGGGCCTTCAGCCCCAGCATTTT CASSPKTTGGLQPQHF
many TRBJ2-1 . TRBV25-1 TGTGCCAGCAGCCTATATCCCTTATACAATGAGCAGTTCTTC CASSLYPLYNEQFF
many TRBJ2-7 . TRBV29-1 TGCAGCGTTGAAGGACACGAACCCTCCGATTACGAGCAGTACTTC CSVEGHEPSDYEQYF
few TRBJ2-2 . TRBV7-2 TGTGCCAGCAGCTTTTCCGTCCCCGGGGAGCTGTTTTTT CASSFSVPGELFF
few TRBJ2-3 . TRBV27 TGTGCCAGCACCCCCAGGTGGACTAGCACAGATACGCAGTATTTT CASTPRWTSTDTQYF
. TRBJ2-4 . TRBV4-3 TGCGCCAGCAGCCAAGAGGAGAACATTCAGTACTTC CASSQEENIQYF
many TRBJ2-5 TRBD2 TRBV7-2 TGTGCCAGCAGACGGACTAGCGGGATGGAGACCCAGTACTTC CASRRTSGMETQYF
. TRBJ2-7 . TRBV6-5 TGTGCCAGCGGGAGGACGACCTACGAGCAGTACTTC CASGRTTYEQYF
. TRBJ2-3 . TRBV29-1 TGTAGCGTTGAAGACCCGATAGCGACTGATACGCAGTATTTT CSVEDPIATDTQYF
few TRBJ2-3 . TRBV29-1 TGCAGCGTTGGCCAGGACAGAAGCACAGATACGCAGTATTTT CSVGQDRSTDTQYF
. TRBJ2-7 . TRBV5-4 TGTGCCAGCAGCTCCCAGGGGGGGGTCGGGGAGCAGTACTTC CASSSQGGVGEQYF
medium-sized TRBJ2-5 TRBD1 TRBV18 TGTGCCAGCTCACCCTGGACAGGGCGAGAGACCCAGTACTTC CASSPWTGRETQYF
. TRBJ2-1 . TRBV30 TGTGCCTGGAGTACTTCGGCCAATGAGCAGTTCTTC CAWSTSANEQFF
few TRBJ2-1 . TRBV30 TGTGCCTGGAGTTCCACTGGGAATACGGGTGAGCAGTTCTTC CAWSSTGNTGEQFF
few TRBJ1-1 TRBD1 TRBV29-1 TGCAGCGGGGGACAGGGTTTGAACACTGAAGCTTTCTTT CSGGQGLNTEAFF
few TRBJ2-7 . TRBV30 TGTGCCTGGAGGAAATTCCCGGGATCCTACGAGCAGTACTTC CAWRKFPGSYEQYF
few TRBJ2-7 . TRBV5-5 TGTGCCAGCAGCTTAGCAGGCGGCCGATCCTACGAGCAGTACTTC CASSLAGGRSYEQYF
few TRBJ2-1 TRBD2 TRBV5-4 TGTGCCAGCAGCTTGGATGGTAGCGGGAGCCCCCATGAGCAGTTCTTC CASSLDGSGSPHEQFF
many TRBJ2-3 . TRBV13 TGTGCCAGCAGCTTCCGCAGGGGCGCCGGAGATACGCAGTATTTT CASSFRRGAGDTQYF
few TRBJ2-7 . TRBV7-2 TGTGCCAGCAGCTTATACCGGGGATGGTCCTACGAGCAGTACTTC CASSLYRGWSYEQYF
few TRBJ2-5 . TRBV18 TGTGCCAGCTCACCACTTTCAGGGCACGGGGAGACCCAGTACTTC CASSPLSGHGETQYF
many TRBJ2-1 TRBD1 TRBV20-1 TGCAGTGGGACAGGGAGAGGGAATGAGCAGTTCTTC CSGTGRGNEQFF
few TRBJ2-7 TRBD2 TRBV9 TGTGCCAGCAGCCCCAGACTAGCGGGAGGGCCCTACGAGCAGTACTTC CASSPRLAGGPYEQYF
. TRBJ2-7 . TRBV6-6 TGTGCCAGCAGTCCCCTGGTGTGGCCCTCCTACGAGCAGTACTTC CASSPLVWPSYEQYF
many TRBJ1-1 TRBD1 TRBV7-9 TGTGCCAGCAGCCCTGAGACAGGGGCGAACACTGAAGCTTTCTTT CASSPETGANTEAFF
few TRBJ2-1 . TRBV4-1 TGCGCCAGCAGCCAAGAGGGGACTTTATACAATGAGCAGTTCTTC CASSQEGTLYNEQFF
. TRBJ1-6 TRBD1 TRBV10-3 TGTGCCATCAGTGGGACAGGGGTTAATTCACCCCTCCACTTT CAISGTGVNSPLHF
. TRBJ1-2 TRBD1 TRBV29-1 TGCAGCGTAGCTCCCAACAGGGGGGGATATGGCTACACCTTC CSVAPNRGGYGYTF
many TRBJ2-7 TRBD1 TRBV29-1 TGCAGCGTTGGGACAGGGACCTACGAGCAGTACTTC CSVGTGTYEQYF
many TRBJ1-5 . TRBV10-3 TGTGCCATCAGTCGAAATGGGGGCAATCAGCCCCAGCATTTT CAISRNGGNQPQHF
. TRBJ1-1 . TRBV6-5 TGTGCCAGCAGTTACCGAACAGGGTACGCTGAAGCTTTCTTT CASSYRTGYAEAFF
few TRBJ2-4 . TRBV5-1 TGCGCCAGCAGCATAACACAGGGTAATGTCGGCGGCATTCAGTACTTC CASSITQGNVGGIQYF
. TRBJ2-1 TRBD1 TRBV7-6 TGTGCCAGCAGCTTAGTTTGGGACAGGGGAAACAATGAGCAGTTCTTC CASSLVWDRGNNEQFF
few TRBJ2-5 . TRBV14 TGTGCCAGCAGCCAAGACATGGCGGGTCTTAGGAGGGAGACCCAGTACTTC CASSQDMAGLRRETQYF
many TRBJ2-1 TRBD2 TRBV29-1 TGCAGCGTTGTCCCTGGACTAGCGGGGGGGGACAGCAATGAGCAGTTCTTC CSVVPGLAGGDSNEQFF
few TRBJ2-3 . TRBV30 TGTGCCTGGAGTGTACCCCCGGGATGGGGGACAGATACGCAGTATTTT CAWSVPPGWGTDTQYF
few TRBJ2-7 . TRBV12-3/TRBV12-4 TGTGCCAGCAGTTTTCCTGACAGACCCTACGAGCAGTACTTC CASSFPDRPYEQYF
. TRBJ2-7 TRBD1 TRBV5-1 TGCGCCAGCAGCCAACCGGGACAGGGGACCACCGAGCAGTACTTC CASSQPGQGTTEQYF
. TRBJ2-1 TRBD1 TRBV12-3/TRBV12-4 TGTGCCAGCAGCCGGGACAGACCAACCTCCTACAATGAGCAGTTCTTC CASSRDRPTSYNEQFF
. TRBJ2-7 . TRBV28 TGTGCCAGCAGGGCCCTTTCGGGGGCCCTGACAGGGCAGTACTTC CASRALSGALTGQYF
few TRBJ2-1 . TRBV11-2 TGTGCCAGCAGCTCCACTAAGGGTGAGCAGTTCTTC CASSSTKGEQFF
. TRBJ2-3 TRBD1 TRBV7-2 TGTGCCAGCAGCTTAGTCGGGACAGGAGCCACAGATACGCAGTATTTT CASSLVGTGATDTQYF
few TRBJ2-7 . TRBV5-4 TGTGCCAGCAGCTTCTCGGGCGCCCTAGAGCAGTACTTC CASSFSGALEQYF
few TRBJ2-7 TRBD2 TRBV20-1 TGCAGTGCTCGACTAGCGGGGACCTACGAGCAGTACTTC CSARLAGTYEQYF
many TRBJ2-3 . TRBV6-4 TGTGCCAGCAGCGCCGCGGGATTCACAGATACGCAGTATTTT CASSAAGFTDTQYF
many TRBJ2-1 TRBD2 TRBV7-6 TGTGCCAGCAGAGGTAGCGGGTACGGCGACTACAATGAGCAGTTCTTC CASRGSGYGDYNEQFF